The entry below describes one T cell receptor (beta chain). The data were obtained in a study of blood T cell repertoires in COVID-19. Study details: Samples taken during acute and convalescent COVID-19 were collected in the United States, Italy and Spain. T cells, B-cell-depleted T cells, or PBMCs provided the cDNA or gDNA that served as material.

In the authors' methods: Nucleated cell counts were estimated from reference gene primer amplification. Produced via immunoSEQ multiplex PCR; TCRdb's table is partial and in-frame only. V and J calls and clone size are those listed in that table; D and trimming were worked out from the DNA. The profile covers fewer than 250,000 clones, with approximately 86% appearing a single time and approximately 0.69% taken by the ten largest. The ends lost 3 bases at V and 4 bases at J; junction bases unmatched: 3. There are 15 residues in the CDR3. Per germline, CDR1 LNHDA and CDR2 SQIVND (reference sequence). This chain joins TRBV19 and TRBJ2-6, with TRBD1 matching 7 bases. The source material was peripheral blood. This TCR was sampled from a man aged 35-49 years with acute or convalescent COVID-19. DNA of the CDR3: TGTGCCAGTAGTATTACAGGGGTAGGGGCCAACGTCCTGACTTTC. Translating it yields CASSITGVGANVLTF.